This TCR beta chain is drawn from a study of blood T cell repertoires in COVID-19. Study information: From the United States, Italy and Spain came samples of acute and convalescent COVID-19. Sources were T cells, B-cell-depleted T cells, or PBMCs; the material itself was cDNA or gDNA.

Trimming removed 1 base at V and 1 base at J, with 5 bases between. The CDR3 has 14 residues. Germline V gives CDR1 LGHDT, CDR2 YNNKEL (reference sequence). As handled by the study authors: Reference gene primer amplification gave nucleated cell count estimates. Here immunoSEQ multiplex PCR was the method, and the copy in TCRdb shows in-frame clones only, minus some. From that table come the V and J calls and clone size; the DNA was used to work out D and trimming. Here the sample spans 150,000 to 180,000 clones, about 90% being singletons. This clonotype was sampled from a man aged 50 to 60 with acute or convalescent COVID-19. Sequenced: peripheral blood. The chain has TRBV3-1 (or the pseudogene TRBV3-2) and TRBJ1-5; no definite D call. The CDR3 region is CASSQGGSNQPQHF. Written as DNA, the CDR3 is TGTGCCAGCAGCCAAGGTGGCAGCAATCAGCCCCAGCATTTT.